A selection of T cell receptor beta chains follows, all from one sample in a study of T-cell reconstitution after alpha-beta-depleted transplantation in children. TCRdb called the PCR reads again in MiXCR, with one record for every CDR3 protein. The sample lists 190,000 or so distinct CDR3 sequences, roughly 6.5% occurring once. This sample comprised PBMCs, obtained before TCRalphabeta/CD19-depleted stem cell transplant. Receptors originate from a girl under three years old with combined immunodeficiency, due to receive a stem cell transplant. The CDR3 runs from the conserved cysteine through the conserved F or W. D genes are given only for firm matches. Part of the rows lack a size; the others show once, few, many or a class for expanded clones.

D gene	V gene	J gene	clone size	CDR3 DNA	CDR3 protein
-	TRBV20-1	TRBJ1-5	many	TGCAGTGCTAAACCGACAGTCTATAGCAATCAGCCCCAGCATTTT	CSAKPTVYSNQPQHF
TRBD2	TRBV6-2/TRBV6-3	TRBJ2-3	few	TGTGCCAGTCATGGACTAGCGGGAGTTTGGAGCACAGATACGCAGTATTTT	CASHGLAGVWSTDTQYF
-	TRBV20-1	TRBJ1-2	many	TGCAGTGCTAGCGACCCGAAGGAGACAGTTCCTAACTATGGCTACACCTTC	CSASDPKETVPNYGYTF
-	TRBV10-3	TRBJ1-2	many	TGTGCCATCAGTGAGTATTACAGAACTATACCGCTCTCCTATGGCTACACCTTC	CAISEYYRTIPLSYGYTF
TRBD1	TRBV4-1	TRBJ2-7	-	TGCGCCAGCAGCCAAGACCCCGGGACAGACAGCTACGAGCAGTACTTC	CASSQDPGTDSYEQYF
-	TRBV5-6	TRBJ2-3	many	TGTGCCAGCAGCATCGGGACTTACGATACGCAGTATTTT	CASSIGTYDTQYF
-	TRBV7-2	TRBJ1-3	many	TGTGCCAGCAGCTTAGGTCCCGATGGAAACACCATATATTTT	CASSLGPDGNTIYF
TRBD1	TRBV12-3/TRBV12-4	TRBJ1-5	many	TGTGCCAGCAGGCAAACCGGGACAGAGAATCAGCCCCAGCATTTT	CASRQTGTENQPQHF
TRBD2	TRBV4-2	TRBJ2-7	many	TGTGCCAGCAGCCAAGATGGACTAGCAACTGGCGAGCAGTACTTC	CASSQDGLATGEQYF
TRBD1	TRBV20-1	TRBJ2-1	many	TGCAGTGCTCAAGTTACAGGGGGGCCGTTCAATGAGCAGTTCTTC	CSAQVTGGPFNEQFF
-	TRBV27	TRBJ2-1	-	TGTGCCAGCAGACAGGGAATCAATGAGCAGTTCTTC	CASRQGINEQFF
-	TRBV27	TRBJ1-1	few	TGTGCCAGCAGGGTGACAGGGAACACTGAAGCTTTCTTT	CASRVTGNTEAFF
-	TRBV12-3/TRBV12-4	TRBJ2-2	many	TGTGCCAGCAGTTTGCACACCTCGAACACCGGGGAGCTGTTTTTT	CASSLHTSNTGELFF
-	TRBV15	TRBJ2-1	many	TGTGCCACCAGCAGAGATCTGGCTTGGGCAGGGGTAACCTACAATGAGCAGTTCTTC	CATSRDLAWAGVTYNEQFF
-	TRBV5-6	TRBJ1-1	many	TGTGCCAGCAGCTCAGGGACCGCTATTGAAGCTTTCTTT	CASSSGTAIEAFF
-	TRBV7-3	TRBJ2-1	-	TGTGCCAGCAGCTTAACCGGGACCCCGGGGGAGGTCGTCTTGTACAATGAGCAGTTCTTC	CASSLTGTPGEVVLYNEQFF
-	TRBV7-9	TRBJ2-7	many	TGTGCCAGCAGCTTAGGGTCCGGGAACGAGCAGTACTTC	CASSLGSGNEQYF
-	TRBV20-1	TRBJ2-7	-	TGCAGTGCCCCGGGGGAGGGGGTCTACGAGCAGTACTTC	CSAPGEGVYEQYF
-	TRBV7-8	TRBJ1-1	many	TGTGCCAGCAGCTTACCTCGGGGGCAGGGGATGAACACTGAAGCTTTCTTT	CASSLPRGQGMNTEAFF
TRBD2	TRBV20-1	TRBJ2-1	many	TGCAGTGCTAGAGAAATCAGGATAGCGGGGAGGCATGAGCAGTTCTTC	CSAREIRIAGRHEQFF
TRBD1	TRBV4-3	TRBJ1-1	many	TGCGCCAGCAGCCGGATTACAGGGGGCACTGAAGCTTTCTTT	CASSRITGGTEAFF
-	TRBV20-1	TRBJ2-3	many	TGCAGTGCTTTCGTCTTAGGGACTAGCACAGATACGCAGTATTTT	CSAFVLGTSTDTQYF
-	TRBV7-2	TRBJ2-7	many	TGTGCCAGCAGCTTAGGGAAGTGGCAGGGGAGCTCCTACGAGCAGTACTTC	CASSLGKWQGSSYEQYF
-	TRBV29-1	TRBJ2-7	-	TGCAGCGTTGTCCGAGCAAGTAGCTACGAGCAGTACTTC	CSVVRASSYEQYF
-	TRBV6-5	TRBJ2-1	many	TGTGCCAGCAGTTACACATACCCTTACAATGAGCAGTTCTTC	CASSYTYPYNEQFF
-	TRBV4-3	TRBJ1-3	many	TGCGCCAGCAGCCAAGATTCCGGGGGGTTTGGAAACACCATATATTTT	CASSQDSGGFGNTIYF
-	TRBV7-9	TRBJ2-1	many	TGTGCCAGCAGCTTAGAAGTGGTCCACAATGAGCAGTTCTTC	CASSLEVVHNEQFF